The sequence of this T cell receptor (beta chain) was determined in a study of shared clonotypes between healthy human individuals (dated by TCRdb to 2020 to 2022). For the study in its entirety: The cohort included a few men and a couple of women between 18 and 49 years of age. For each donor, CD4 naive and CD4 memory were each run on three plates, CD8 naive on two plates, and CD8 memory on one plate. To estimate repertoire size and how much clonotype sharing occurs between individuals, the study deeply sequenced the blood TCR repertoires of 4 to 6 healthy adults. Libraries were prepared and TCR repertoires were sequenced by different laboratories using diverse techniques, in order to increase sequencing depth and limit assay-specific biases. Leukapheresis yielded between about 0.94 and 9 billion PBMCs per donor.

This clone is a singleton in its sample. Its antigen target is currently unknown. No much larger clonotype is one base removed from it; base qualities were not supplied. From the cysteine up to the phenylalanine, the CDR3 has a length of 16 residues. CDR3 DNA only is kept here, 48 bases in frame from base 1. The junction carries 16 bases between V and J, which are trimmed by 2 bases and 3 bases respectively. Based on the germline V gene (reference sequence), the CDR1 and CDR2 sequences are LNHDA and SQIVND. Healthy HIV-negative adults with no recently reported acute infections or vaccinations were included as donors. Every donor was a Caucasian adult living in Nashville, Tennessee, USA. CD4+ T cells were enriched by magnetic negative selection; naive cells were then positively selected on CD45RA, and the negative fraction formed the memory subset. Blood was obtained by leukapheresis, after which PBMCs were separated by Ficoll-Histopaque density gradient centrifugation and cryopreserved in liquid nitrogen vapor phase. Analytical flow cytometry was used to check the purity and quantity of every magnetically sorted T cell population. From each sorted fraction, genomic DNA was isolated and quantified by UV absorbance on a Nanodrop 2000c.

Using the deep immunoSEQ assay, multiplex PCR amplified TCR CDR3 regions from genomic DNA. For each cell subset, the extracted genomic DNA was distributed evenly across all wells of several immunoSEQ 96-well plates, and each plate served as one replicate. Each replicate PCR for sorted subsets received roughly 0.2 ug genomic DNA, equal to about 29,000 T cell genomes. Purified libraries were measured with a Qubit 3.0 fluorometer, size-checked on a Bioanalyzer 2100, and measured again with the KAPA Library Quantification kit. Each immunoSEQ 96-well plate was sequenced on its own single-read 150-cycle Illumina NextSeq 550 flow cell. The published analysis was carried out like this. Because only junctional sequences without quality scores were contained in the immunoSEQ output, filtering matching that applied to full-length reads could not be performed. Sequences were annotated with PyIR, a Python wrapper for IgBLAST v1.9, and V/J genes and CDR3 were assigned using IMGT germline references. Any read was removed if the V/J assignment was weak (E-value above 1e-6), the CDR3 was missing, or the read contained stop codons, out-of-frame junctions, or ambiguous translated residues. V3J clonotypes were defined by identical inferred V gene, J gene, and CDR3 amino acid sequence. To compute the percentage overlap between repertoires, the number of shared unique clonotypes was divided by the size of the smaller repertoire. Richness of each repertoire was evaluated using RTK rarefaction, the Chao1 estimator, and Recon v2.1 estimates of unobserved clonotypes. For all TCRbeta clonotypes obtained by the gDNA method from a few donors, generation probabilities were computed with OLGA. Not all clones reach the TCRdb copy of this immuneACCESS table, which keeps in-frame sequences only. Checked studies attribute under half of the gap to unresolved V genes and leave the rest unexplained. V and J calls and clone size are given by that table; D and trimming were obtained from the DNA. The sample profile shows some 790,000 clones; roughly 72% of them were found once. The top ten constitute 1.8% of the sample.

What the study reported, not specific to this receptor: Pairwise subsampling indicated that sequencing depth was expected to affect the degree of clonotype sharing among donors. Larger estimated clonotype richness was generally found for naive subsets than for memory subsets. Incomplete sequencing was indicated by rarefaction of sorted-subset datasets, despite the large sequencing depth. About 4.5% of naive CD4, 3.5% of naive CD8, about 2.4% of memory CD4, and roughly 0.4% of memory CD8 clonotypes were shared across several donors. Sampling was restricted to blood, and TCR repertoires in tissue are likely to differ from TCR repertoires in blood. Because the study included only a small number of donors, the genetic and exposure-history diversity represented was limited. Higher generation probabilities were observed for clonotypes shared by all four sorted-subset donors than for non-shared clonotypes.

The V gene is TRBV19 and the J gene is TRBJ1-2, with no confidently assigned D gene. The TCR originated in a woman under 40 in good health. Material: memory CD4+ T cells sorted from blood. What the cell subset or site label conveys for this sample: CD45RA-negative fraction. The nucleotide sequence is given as TGTGCCAGTAGTATAACCCTTCAGGAGGTCTACTATGGCTACACCTTC. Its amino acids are CASSITLQEVYYGYTF.